This T cell receptor beta chain was identified in a study of cytomegalovirus exposure and HLA in healthy donors. CDR3 size: 15 residues. CDR1 is SGHRS and CDR2 is YFSETQ in the germline V gene. V lost 0 bases to trimming and J lost 0 bases; unmatched junction nucleotides: 2. General observations from the study: As a later analysis showed, a missense DCLRE1C variant was linked to trimming of TCR beta V- and J-genes. Available immune exposure information covered CMV serostatus only. Three chains linked to CMV were shown in vitro to be specific for CMV antigens.

Amplification used 60 Vbeta primers and 13 Jbeta primers. TCRdb keeps only in-frame clones here, not all; method: immunoSEQ multiplex PCR. The table records around 120,000 clones, 65% to 80% of them present only once. On this clone: Its target is not known.

Sequenced material: PBMCs. The gene calls are TRBV5-1 and TRBJ2-7; 8 bases are shared with TRBD2. The source is a human donor in good health. The CDR3 DNA follows: TGCGCCAGCAGCTTGGAAAGCGGGAGCTCCTACGAGCAGTACTTC. The encoded protein is CASSLESGSSYEQYF.